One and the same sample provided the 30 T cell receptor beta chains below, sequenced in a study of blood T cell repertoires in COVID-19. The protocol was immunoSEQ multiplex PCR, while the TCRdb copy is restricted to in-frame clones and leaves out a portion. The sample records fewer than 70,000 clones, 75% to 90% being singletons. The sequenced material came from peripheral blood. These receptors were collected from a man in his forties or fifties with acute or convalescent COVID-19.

This chain's CDR3 is CASSKGQNNQPQHF. The CDR3 nucleotides read TGTGCCAGTAGTAAGGGACAGAACAATCAGCCCCAGCATTTT. This chain connects TRBV19 to TRBJ1-5; TRBD1 matches 7 bases. V was pared by 4 bases and J by 3 bases, with 3 bases of the junction left unmatched. The CDR3 is made up of 14 amino acids. CDR1 LNHDA and CDR2 SQIVND come from the germline V gene (reference sequence).

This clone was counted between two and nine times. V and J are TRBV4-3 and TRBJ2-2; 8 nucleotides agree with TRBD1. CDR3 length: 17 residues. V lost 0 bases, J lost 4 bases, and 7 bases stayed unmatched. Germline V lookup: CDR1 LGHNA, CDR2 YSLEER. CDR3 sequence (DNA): TGCGCCAGCAGCCAAGACCCCAGGGGGCATGGCACCGGGGAGCTGTTTTTT. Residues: CASSQDPRGHGTGELFF.

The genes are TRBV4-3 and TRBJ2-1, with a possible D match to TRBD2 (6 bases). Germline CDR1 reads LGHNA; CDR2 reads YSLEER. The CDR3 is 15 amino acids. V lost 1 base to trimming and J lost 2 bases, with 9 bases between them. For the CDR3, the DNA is TGCGCCAGCAGCCAAGGAGGCGGGACCTACAATGAGCAGTTCTTC. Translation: CASSQGGGTYNEQFF.

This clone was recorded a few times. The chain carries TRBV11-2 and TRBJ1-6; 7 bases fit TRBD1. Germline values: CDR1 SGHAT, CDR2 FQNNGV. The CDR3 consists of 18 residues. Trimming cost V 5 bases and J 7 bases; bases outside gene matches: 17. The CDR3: CASSRIGGMTGTNSPLHF. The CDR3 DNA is TGTGCCAGCAGCCGCATAGGCGGGATGACAGGGACCAATTCACCCCTCCACTTT.

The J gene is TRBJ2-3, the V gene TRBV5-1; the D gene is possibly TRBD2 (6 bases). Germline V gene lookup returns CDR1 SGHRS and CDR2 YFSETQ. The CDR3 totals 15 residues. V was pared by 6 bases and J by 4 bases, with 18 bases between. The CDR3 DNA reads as TGCGCCAGCATGATCGGGGAGGATAGCGCAGATACGCAGTATTTT. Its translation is CASMIGEDSADTQYF.

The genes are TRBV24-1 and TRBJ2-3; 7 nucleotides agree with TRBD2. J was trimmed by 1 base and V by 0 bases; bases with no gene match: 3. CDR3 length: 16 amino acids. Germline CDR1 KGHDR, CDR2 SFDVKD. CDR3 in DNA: TGTGCCACCAGTGATTTGGGGCGGGAGCGCACAGATACGCAGTATTTT. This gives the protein CATSDLGRERTDTQYF.

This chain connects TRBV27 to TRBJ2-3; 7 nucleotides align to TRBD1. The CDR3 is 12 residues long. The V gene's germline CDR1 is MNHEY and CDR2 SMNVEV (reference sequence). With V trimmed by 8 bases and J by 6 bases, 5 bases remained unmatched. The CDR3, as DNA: TGTGCCAGCTACGAACAGGGGGATACGCAGTATTTT. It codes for CASYEQGDTQYF.

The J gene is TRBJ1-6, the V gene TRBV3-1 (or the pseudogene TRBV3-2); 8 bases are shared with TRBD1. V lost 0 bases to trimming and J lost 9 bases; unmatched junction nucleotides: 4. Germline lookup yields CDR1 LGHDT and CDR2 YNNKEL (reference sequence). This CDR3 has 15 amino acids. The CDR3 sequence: CASSQEDRAGSPLHF. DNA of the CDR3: TGTGCCAGCAGCCAAGAGGACAGGGCTGGTTCACCCCTCCACTTT.

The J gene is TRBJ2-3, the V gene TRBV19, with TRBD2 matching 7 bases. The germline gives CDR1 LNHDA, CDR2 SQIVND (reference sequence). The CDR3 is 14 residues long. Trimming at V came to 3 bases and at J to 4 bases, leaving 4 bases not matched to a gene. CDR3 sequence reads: CASSIRRESDTQYF. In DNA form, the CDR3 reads TGTGCCAGTAGTATTAGGCGGGAGTCAGATACGCAGTATTTT.

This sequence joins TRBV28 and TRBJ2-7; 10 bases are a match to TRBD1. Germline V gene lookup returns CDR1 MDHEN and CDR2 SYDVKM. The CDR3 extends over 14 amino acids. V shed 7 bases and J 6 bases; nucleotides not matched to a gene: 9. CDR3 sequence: CASKLRTGGGEQYF. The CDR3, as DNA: TGTGCCAGCAAACTACGGACAGGGGGAGGCGAGCAGTACTTC.

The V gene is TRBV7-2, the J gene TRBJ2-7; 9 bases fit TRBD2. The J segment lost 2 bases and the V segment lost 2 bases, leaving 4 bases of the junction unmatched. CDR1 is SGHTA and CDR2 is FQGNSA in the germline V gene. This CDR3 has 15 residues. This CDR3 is CASSLTSSGAYEQYF. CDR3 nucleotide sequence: TGTGCCAGCAGCTTAACGTCTAGCGGGGCCTACGAGCAGTACTTC.

The chain's CDR3 is CASSQLLVNEQFF. DNA for the CDR3: TGCGCCAGCAGCCAGCTTCTAGTGAATGAGCAGTTCTTC. This chain joins TRBV4-1 and TRBJ2-1, with no clear D. The CDR3 totals 13 residues. V was clipped by 3 bases and J by 7 bases, with 10 bases between them. The germline CDR1 and CDR2 sequences are MGHRA and YSYEKL.

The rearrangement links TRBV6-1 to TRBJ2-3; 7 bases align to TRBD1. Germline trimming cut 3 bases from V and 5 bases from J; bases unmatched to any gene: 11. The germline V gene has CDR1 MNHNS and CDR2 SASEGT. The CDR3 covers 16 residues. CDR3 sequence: CASSDQGETPKDTQYF. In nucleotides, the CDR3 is TGTGCCAGCAGTGACCAGGGGGAGACTCCTAAAGATACGCAGTATTTT.

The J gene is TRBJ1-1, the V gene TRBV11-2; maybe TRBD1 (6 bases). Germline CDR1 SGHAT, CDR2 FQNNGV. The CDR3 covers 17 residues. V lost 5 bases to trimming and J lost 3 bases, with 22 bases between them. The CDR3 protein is CASSRMGARFTDTEAFF. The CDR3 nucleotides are TGTGCCAGCAGCCGGATGGGGGCGCGCTTCACGGACACTGAAGCTTTCTTT. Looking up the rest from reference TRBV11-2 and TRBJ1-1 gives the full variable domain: EAGVAQSPRYKIIEKRQSVAFWCNPISGHATLYWYQQILGQGPKLLIQFQNNGVVDDSQLPKDRFSAERLKGVDSTLKIQPAKLEDSAVYLCASSRMGARFTDTEAFFGQGTRLTVV.

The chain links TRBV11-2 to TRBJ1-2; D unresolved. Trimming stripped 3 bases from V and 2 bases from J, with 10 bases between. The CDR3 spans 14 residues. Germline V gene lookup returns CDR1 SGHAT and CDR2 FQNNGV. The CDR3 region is CASSLGGKNYGYTF. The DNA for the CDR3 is TGTGCCAGCAGCTTGGGAGGGAAGAACTATGGCTACACCTTC.

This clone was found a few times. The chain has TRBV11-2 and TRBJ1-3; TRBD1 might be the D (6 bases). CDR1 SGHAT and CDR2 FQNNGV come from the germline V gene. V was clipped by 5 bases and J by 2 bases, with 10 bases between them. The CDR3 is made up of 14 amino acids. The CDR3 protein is CASSRSGAGNTIYF. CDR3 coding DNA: TGTGCCAGCAGCAGGTCAGGGGCTGGAAACACCATATATTTT.

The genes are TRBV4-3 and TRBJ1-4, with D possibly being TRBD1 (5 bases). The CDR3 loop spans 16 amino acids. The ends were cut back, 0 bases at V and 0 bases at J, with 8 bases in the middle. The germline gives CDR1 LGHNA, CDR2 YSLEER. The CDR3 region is CASSQDGGATNEKLFF. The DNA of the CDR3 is TGCGCCAGCAGCCAAGATGGGGGGGCAACTAATGAAAAACTGTTTTTT.

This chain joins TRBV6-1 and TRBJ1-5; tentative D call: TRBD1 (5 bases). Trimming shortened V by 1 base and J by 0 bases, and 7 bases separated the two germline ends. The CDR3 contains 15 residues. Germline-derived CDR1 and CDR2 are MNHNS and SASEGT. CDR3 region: CASSEETDSNQPQHF. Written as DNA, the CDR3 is TGTGCCAGCAGTGAAGAGACAGATAGCAATCAGCCCCAGCATTTT.

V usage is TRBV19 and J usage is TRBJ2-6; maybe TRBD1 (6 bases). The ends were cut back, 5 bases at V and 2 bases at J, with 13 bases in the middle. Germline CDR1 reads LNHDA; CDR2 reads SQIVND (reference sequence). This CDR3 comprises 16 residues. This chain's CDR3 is CASSLTGATGANVLTF. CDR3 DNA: TGTGCCAGTAGTTTGACAGGTGCTACTGGGGCCAACGTCCTGACTTTC.

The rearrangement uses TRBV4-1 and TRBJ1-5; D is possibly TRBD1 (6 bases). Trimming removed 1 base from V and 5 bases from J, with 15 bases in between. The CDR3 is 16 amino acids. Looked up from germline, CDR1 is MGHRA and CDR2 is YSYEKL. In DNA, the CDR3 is TGCGCCAGCAGCCAAGTCGTCACAGGGTTTGATCAGCCCCAGCATTTT. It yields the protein CASSQVVTGFDQPQHF.

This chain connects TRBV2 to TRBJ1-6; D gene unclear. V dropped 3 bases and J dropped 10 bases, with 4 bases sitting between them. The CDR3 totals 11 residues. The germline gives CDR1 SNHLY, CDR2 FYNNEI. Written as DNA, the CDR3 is TGTGCCAGCAGTGACCTGTCACCCCTCCACTTT. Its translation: CASSDLSPLHF.

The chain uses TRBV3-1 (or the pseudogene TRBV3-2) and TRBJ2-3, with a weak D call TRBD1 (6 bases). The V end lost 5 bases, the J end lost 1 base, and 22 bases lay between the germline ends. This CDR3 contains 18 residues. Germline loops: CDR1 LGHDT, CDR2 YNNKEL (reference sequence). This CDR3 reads CASSTRSRTGSGTDTQYF. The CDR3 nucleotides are TGTGCCAGCAGCACTCGAAGCCGCACAGGGTCTGGCACAGATACGCAGTATTTT.

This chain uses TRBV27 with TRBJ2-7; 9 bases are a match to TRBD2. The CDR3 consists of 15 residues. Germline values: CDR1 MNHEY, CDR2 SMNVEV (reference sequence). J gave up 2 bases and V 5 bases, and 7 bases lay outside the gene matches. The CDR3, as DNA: TGTGCCAGCAGTCCCAGGACTAGCGTAACCTACGAGCAGTACTTC. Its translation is CASSPRTSVTYEQYF.

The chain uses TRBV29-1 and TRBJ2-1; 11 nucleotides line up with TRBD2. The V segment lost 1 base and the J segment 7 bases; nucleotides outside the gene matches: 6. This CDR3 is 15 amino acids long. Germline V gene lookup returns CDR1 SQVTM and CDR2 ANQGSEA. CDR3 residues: CSVEGGLAGINEQFF. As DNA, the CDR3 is TGCAGCGTTGAAGGCGGACTAGCGGGCATTAATGAGCAGTTCTTC.

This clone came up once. CDR3 DNA: TGTGCCAGCAACGCAGGGGAGGGCAATGAGCAGTTCTTC. This translates into CASNAGEGNEQFF. The V gene is TRBV2, the J gene TRBJ2-1, with a weak D call TRBD2 (7 bases). V lost 7 bases, J lost 6 bases, and 13 bases lay in between. Germline V CDR1 and CDR2: SNHLY, FYNNEI. The CDR3 covers 13 residues. Based on the CDR3 plus reference TRBV2 and TRBJ2-1, the full variable domain is EPEVTQTPSHQVTQMGQEVILRCVPISNHLYFYWYRQILGQKVEFLVSFYNNEISEKSEIFDDQFSVERPDGSNFTLKIRSTKLEDSAMYFCASNAGEGNEQFFGPGTRLTVL.

The CDR3 coding sequence is TGTGCCAGCAGCTTAGCGGGAGGGCGGGCACAGATACCGCAGTATTTT. Translating it yields CASSLAGGRAQIPQYF. This chain connects TRBV7-2 to TRBJ2-3; 7 bases map to TRBD2. Germline CDR1 reads SGHTA; CDR2 reads FQGNSA. Trimming at V came to 0 bases and at J to 10 bases, leaving 13 bases not matched to a gene. The length of the CDR3 is 16 residues.

The CDR3 DNA is TGTGCCACCAGTGACGCACGGCTAGAAGAGACCCAGTACTTC. Its translation is CATSDARLEETQYF. V is TRBV24-1 and J is TRBJ2-5; D call uncertain. The V gene's germline CDR1 is KGHDR and CDR2 SFDVKD. V shed 4 bases and J shed 3 bases, with 11 bases lying between them. This CDR3 has 14 residues.

CDR3 DNA sequence: TGTGCCAGCAGCTTAGAGGCCTTCAGCTTGTTAGCCCACACAGATACGCAGTATTTT. Translating gives CASSLEAFSLLAHTDTQYF. This chain links TRBV11-2 with TRBJ2-3, with D hard to call. This CDR3 is 19 amino acids long. CDR1 is SGHAT and CDR2 is FQNNGV in the germline V gene. Trimming cost V 0 bases and J 2 bases, with 21 bases left between them. Filled out from reference TRBV11-2 and TRBJ2-3, the complete variable domain reads EAGVAQSPRYKIIEKRQSVAFWCNPISGHATLYWYQQILGQGPKLLIQFQNNGVVDDSQLPKDRFSAERLKGVDSTLKIQPAKLEDSAVYLCASSLEAFSLLAHTDTQYFGPGTRLTVL.

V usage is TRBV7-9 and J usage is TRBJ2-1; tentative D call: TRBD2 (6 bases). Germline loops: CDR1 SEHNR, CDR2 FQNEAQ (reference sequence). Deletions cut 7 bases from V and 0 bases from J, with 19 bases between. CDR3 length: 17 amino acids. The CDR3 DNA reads TGTGCCAGCAAAAGCTTACTAGGCGGGAACTCCTACAATGAGCAGTTCTTC. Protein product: CASKSLLGGNSYNEQFF.

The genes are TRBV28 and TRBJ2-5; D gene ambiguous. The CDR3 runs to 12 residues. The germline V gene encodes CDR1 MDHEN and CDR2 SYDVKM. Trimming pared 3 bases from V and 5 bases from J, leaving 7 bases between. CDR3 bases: TGTGCCAGCAGTTTGGGCGAGGAGACCCAGTACTTC. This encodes CASSLGEETQYF. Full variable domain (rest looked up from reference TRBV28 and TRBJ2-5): DVKVTQSSRYLVKRTGEKVFLECVQDMDHENMFWYRQDPGLGLRLIYFSYDVKMKEKGDIPEGYSVSREKKERFSLILESASTNQTSMYLCASSLGEETQYFGPGTRLLVL.